This T cell receptor beta chain was recovered during a study of cytomegalovirus exposure and HLA in healthy donors. Whole-study findings and limits: Later analysis demonstrated an association between a missense DCLRE1C variant and TCR beta V- and J-gene trimming. According to the study, around 150 TCR beta chains were cytomegalovirus-associated. A further, later analysis showed that HLA-associated TCR beta chains (compared with equally common others) were more clonally expanded.

This clone was detected a few times. Its antigen is not identified. Both 60 Vbeta primers and 13 Jbeta primers went into the PCR. Authors' analysis steps: A follow-up analysis tallied tens of millions of unique TCR beta chains, some 9.9 million shared. TCRdb's table, derived via immunoSEQ multiplex PCR, lists solely in-frame clones and lacks some. D and trimming come from the DNA, and the V and J calls and clone size come from that table. The repertoire holds 90,000 to 110,000 clones, with about 80% as singletons. CDR1 is ENHRY and CDR2 is SYGVKD in the germline V gene. V was pared by 3 bases and J by 1 base, with 15 bases between. The length of the CDR3 is 17 residues.

The specimen sequenced was PBMCs. This sequence originates from a woman between 45 and 65 years old in good health and CMV-seropositive. The chain couples TRBV10-3 to TRBJ2-2; weak D call: TRBD2 (6 bases). In nucleotides, the CDR3 is TGTGCCATCAGTGACCGGAGGGGCGGAGTGAACACCGGGGAGCTGTTTTTT. Its translation: CAISDRRGGVNTGELFF.